This is a list of T cell receptor beta chains from one sample in a study of cytomegalovirus exposure and HLA in healthy donors. Generated by immunoSEQ multiplex PCR, the TCRdb table keeps only in-frame clones and is missing some. The sample includes more than 100,000 clones, approximately 79% of them seen just once. Source material: PBMCs. The receptors come from a male donor in good health and CMV-seronegative. Each CDR3 is given with its conserved first and last residue. D genes are given only for firm matches. For some rows the clone size is stated as once, few or many, or as a class when expanded; others skip it.

NA	TRBD1	TRBV19	TRBJ1-2	CASRAEGDRGFPNYGYTF	TGTGCCAGTCGGGCTGAGGGGGACAGGGGGTTTCCAAACTATGGCTACACCTTC
NA	NA	TRBV11-3	TRBJ2-7	CASSYALQGQSYEQYF	TGTGCCAGCAGCTACGCTCTGCAGGGTCAGTCCTACGAGCAGTACTTC
NA	TRBD2	TRBV6-4	TRBJ2-7	CASSERGGYEQYF	TGTGCCAGCAGTGAGAGGGGAGGGTATGAGCAGTACTTC
NA	NA	TRBV5-8	TRBJ2-7	CASSLLATPRYDEQYF	TGTGCCAGCAGCCTCCTTGCGACTCCCCGATACGACGAGCAGTACTTC
NA	NA	TRBV11-2	TRBJ1-2	CASSLDQASHYGYTF	TGTGCCAGCAGCTTAGATCAGGCCAGCCACTATGGCTACACCTTC
NA	NA	TRBV7-2	TRBJ2-6	CASSLAPAGANVLTF	TGTGCCAGCAGCTTAGCCCCGGCTGGGGCCAACGTCCTGACTTTC
once	TRBD1	TRBV6-5	TRBJ1-2	CASSYSDRAYGYTF	TGTGCCAGCAGTTACTCGGACAGGGCCTATGGCTACACCTTC
NA	NA	TRBV13	TRBJ1-1	CASSSGDGEAFF	TGTGCCAGCAGTTCGGGGGATGGTGAAGCTTTCTTT
few	NA	TRBV6-5	TRBJ1-1	CASKGPPGQNTEAFF	TGTGCCAGCAAGGGACCCCCGGGACAGAACACTGAAGCTTTCTTT
NA	TRBD1	TRBV4-1	TRBJ2-1	CASSQGTGGSNNEQFF	TGCGCCAGCAGCCAAGGGACAGGGGGGTCGAACAATGAGCAGTTCTTC
NA	TRBD1	TRBV6-6	TRBJ2-5	CASSTGTGEAQYF	TGTGCCAGCAGTACCGGGACAGGGGAGGCCCAGTACTTC